This paragraph covers one T cell receptor (beta chain) sequence. In the authors' workflow: Amplified reference gene primers provided the basis for estimating nucleated cell counts. Assay: immunoSEQ multiplex PCR; the TCRdb copy retains only in-frame clones and omits some. The V and J calls and clone size come from that table; D and trimming were worked out from the DNA. In the table there are about 59,000 clones, under 85% of which are singletons. This specimen comes from a study of blood T cell repertoires in COVID-19. As for the study in general: Acute and convalescent COVID-19 specimens originated in the United States, Italy and Spain. T cells, B-cell-depleted T cells, or PBMCs provided the cDNA or gDNA that served as material.

With 3 bases clipped from V and 3 bases from J, the junction kept 5 bases outside the gene matches. This CDR3 has 15 amino acids. Germline V CDR1 and CDR2: KGHSH, LQKENI. This chain uses TRBV18 with TRBJ2-3; 8 bases agree with TRBD2. The sample comprised peripheral blood. The sequence was obtained from a woman of 80 years or more with acute or convalescent COVID-19. CDR3 in DNA: TGTGCCAGCTCACCCGAAGCGGGAGAGACAGATACGCAGTATTTT. Encoded protein: CASSPEAGETDTQYF.